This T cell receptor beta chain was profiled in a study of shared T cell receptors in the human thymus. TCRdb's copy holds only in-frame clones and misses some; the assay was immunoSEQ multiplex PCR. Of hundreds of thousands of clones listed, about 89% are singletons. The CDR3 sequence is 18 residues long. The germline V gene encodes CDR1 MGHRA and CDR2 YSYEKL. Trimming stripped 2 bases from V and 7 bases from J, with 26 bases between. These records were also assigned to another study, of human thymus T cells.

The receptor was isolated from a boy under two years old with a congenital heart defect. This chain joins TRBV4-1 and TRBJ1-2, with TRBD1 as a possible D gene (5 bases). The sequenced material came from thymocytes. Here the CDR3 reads CASSQTPHHLGLFGGYTF. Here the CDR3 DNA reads TGCGCCAGCAGCCAAACCCCCCATCATCTGGGGCTATTTGGTGGCTACACCTTC.